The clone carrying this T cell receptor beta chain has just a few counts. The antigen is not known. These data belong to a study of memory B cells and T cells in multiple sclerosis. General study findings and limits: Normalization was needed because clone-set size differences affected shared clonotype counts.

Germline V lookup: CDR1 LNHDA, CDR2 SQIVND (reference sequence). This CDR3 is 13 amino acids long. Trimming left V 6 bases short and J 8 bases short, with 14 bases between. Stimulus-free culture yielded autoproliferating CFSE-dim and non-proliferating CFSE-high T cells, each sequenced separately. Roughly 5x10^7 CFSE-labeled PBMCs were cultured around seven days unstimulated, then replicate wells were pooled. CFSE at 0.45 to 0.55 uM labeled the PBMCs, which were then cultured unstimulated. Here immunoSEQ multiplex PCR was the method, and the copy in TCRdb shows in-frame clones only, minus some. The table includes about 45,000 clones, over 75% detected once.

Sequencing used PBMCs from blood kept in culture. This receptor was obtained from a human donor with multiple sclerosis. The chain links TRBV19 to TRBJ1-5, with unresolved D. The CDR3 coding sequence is TGTGCCAGTAGGTTGTCGGGGAGTGAGCCCCAGCATTTT. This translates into CASRLSGSEPQHF.